This T cell receptor beta chain comes out of a study of metastatic and nonmetastatic thyroid tumors. Study results and limitations: Across blood and tumor, TCR beta diversity in malignant thyroid tumors was reportedly significantly higher than in benign nodules.

There were no patients who had received any treatment before thyroid surgery. TCRdb reanalyzed the PCR reads with MiXCR. The sample has more than 65,000 clones; 14% are singletons. The CDR3 totals 14 residues. In germline, CDR1 is MDHEN, CDR2 SYDVKM. This clone was seen a few times. The antigen is not known. One end of the junction fails to match germline, which may point to a read error. The sequence derives from a male donor with papillary thyroid cancer or a benign thyroid nodule (not recorded which). Some clones in this sample may be carry-over from other donors' samples. The chain recombines TRBV28 with TRBJ2-2, with D perhaps TRBD2 (6 bases). Sample: blood. The CDR3 region is CASIQVREAGELFF. For the CDR3, the DNA is TGTGCCAGCATCCAGGTTAGGGAGGCCGGGGAGCTATTTTTT.